The clone carrying this TCR beta chain was seen ten or more times. Its target is not known. This sample stems from a study of T cell repertoires in cytomegalovirus infection. Whole-study context: TCR beta signatures that were public indicated CMV infection and matching HLA type. Notes on the study in general: CMV-specific HLA-C-restricted TCR beta clonotypes dominated the ex vivo response. Cumulative frequency of public TCR beta families picked out carriers of CMV plus the relevant HLA.

There are 18 residues in the CDR3. The germline gives CDR1 SEHNR, CDR2 FQNEAQ (reference sequence). V lost 3 bases, J lost 5 bases, and 10 bases stayed unmatched. In TCRdb, the reads were re-called with MiXCR into one record per CDR3 protein. The profile shows about 46,000 distinct CDR3 sequences, more than 20% of them singletons. This chain joins TRBV7-9 and TRBJ2-5; 15 bases match TRBD2. The specimen sequenced was PBMCs, sequenced either directly or after in vitro stimulation (not recorded which). The sequence was collected from a human donor in good health (CMV status not recorded). Some clones in this sample may be carry-over from other donors' samples. DNA of the CDR3: TGTGCCAGCAGCTTTACTGGACTAGCGGGAGGGCATAGGGAGACCCAGTACTTC. It codes for CASSFTGLAGGHRETQYF. Filled out from reference TRBV7-9 and TRBJ2-5, the complete variable domain reads DTGVSQNPRHKITKRGQNVTFRCDPISEHNRLYWYRQTLGQGPEFLTYFQNEAQLEKSRLLSDRFSAERPKGSFSTLEIQRTEQGDSAMYLCASSFTGLAGGHRETQYFGPGTRLLVL.